The 24 T cell receptor beta chains presented below share a single source sample, sequenced in a study of shared clonotypes between healthy human individuals. Clones were read by immunoSEQ multiplex PCR, and TCRdb kept only the in-frame ones, dropping some. The top ten clones hold approximately 0.56% of a sample with over 850,000 clones, around 82% of them seen once. The specimen sequenced was memory CD4+ T cells from PBMCs. Subset meaning: CD45RA-negative fraction. Receptors were obtained from a man in his late teens or twenties in good health. Some clones in this sample may be carry-over from other donors' samples.

Notes on this clone: This sample includes further DNA sequences coding for the same CDR3. The chain employs TRBV5-1 and TRBJ2-1; possibly TRBD2 for D (6 bases). Per the germline V gene, CDR1 is SGHRS and CDR2 is YFSETQ. The CDR3 covers 15 residues. The V gene lost 0 bases and the J gene lost 1 base, with 8 bases spanning the gap. CDR3 coding DNA: TGCGCCAGCAGCTTGGCCGGGACTTCCTACAATGAGCAGTTCTTC. Amino acids: CASSLAGTSYNEQFF.

This clone was observed a single time. V gene TRBV10-3 combines with J gene TRBJ1-1, with a tentative D call TRBD1 (6 bases). The V end was cut by 8 bases, the J end by 1 base, with 11 bases between. Germline V gives CDR1 ENHRY, CDR2 SYGVKD. This CDR3 spans 13 amino acids. In nucleotides, the CDR3 is TGTGCCATCGGGGGCAGTAGGAACACTGAAGCTTTCTTT. The encoded protein is CAIGGSRNTEAFF.

The chain recombines TRBV2 with TRBJ2-2, with D unclear. V dropped 3 bases and J dropped 3 bases, with 14 bases sitting between them. Germline loops: CDR1 SNHLY, CDR2 FYNNEI. The CDR3 consists of 16 residues. The CDR3 here is CASSEQDAGYTGELFF. The DNA for the CDR3 is TGTGCCAGCAGTGAGCAGGACGCCGGGTACACCGGGGAGCTGTTTTTT.

This clone was seen just once. The chain employs TRBV6-5 and TRBJ2-7; TRBD2 matches 15 bases. The germline V gene has CDR1 MNHEY and CDR2 SVGAGI. V dropped 4 bases and J dropped 4; count of bases not matched to a gene: 5. This CDR3 region has 16 residues. In nucleotides, the CDR3 is TGTGCCAGCAGTTCCGGGACTAGCGGGGGGTCTTACGAGCAGTACTTC. This sequence encodes CASSSGTSGGSYEQYF.

The chain carries TRBV5-6 and TRBJ2-2; no clear D gene. Trimming removed 4 bases from V and 0 bases from J, with 13 bases in between. CDR1 is SGHDT and CDR2 is YYEEEE in the germline V gene. There are 16 residues in the CDR3. The CDR3, as DNA: TGTGCCAGCAGCAGGCCAGTCTCTTCGAACACCGGGGAGCTGTTTTTT. It encodes CASSRPVSSNTGELFF.

This chain joins TRBV4-1 and TRBJ2-1; 11 positions match TRBD2. The CDR3 covers 16 residues. Trimming cost V 3 bases and J 9 bases; bases outside gene matches: 10. CDR1 and CDR2 (germline): MGHRA, YSYEKL. The CDR3 bases are TGCGCCAGCAGCCAGCCGACTAGCGGGATATCAGGTGAGCAGTTCTTC. Its translation: CASSQPTSGISGEQFF.

The V gene is TRBV4-3, the J gene TRBJ2-2; 8 nucleotides line up with TRBD1. CDR3 length: 17 residues. Germline V CDR1 and CDR2: LGHNA, YSLEER. The junction had 4 bases not matched to a gene; V was cut back by 0 bases and J by 1 base. CDR3 sequence: CASSQEPQGVNTGELFF. As DNA, the CDR3 is TGCGCCAGCAGCCAAGAGCCACAGGGGGTGAACACCGGGGAGCTGTTTTTT.

The rearrangement links TRBV7-3 to TRBJ2-1; 8 nucleotides match TRBD2. The CDR3 length is 16 residues. V was clipped by 2 bases and J by 2 bases; unmatched bases: 5. Germline V gene data show CDR1 as SGHTA and CDR2 as FQGTGA. In nucleotides, the CDR3 is TGTGCCAGCAGCTTAGGTAGGGGACTAGCCTACAATGAGCAGTTCTTC. It specifies CASSLGRGLAYNEQFF.

The chain employs TRBV5-1 and TRBJ2-5; 8 bases are shared with TRBD2. CDR1 SGHRS and CDR2 YFSETQ come from the germline V gene. Germline trimming cut 4 bases from V and 0 bases from J; bases unmatched to any gene: 8. The CDR3 totals 16 residues. CDR3 in amino acids: CASSPGVAGYQETQYF. CDR3 nucleotide sequence: TGCGCCAGCAGCCCGGGGGTAGCGGGGTACCAAGAGACCCAGTACTTC.

The chain links TRBV5-1 to TRBJ2-2; D ambiguous. The V gene's germline CDR1 is SGHRS and CDR2 YFSETQ. This CDR3 contains 11 residues. Trimming pared 5 bases from V and 6 bases from J, leaving 5 bases between. CDR3 nucleotide sequence: TGCGCCAGCAGTTTTGCCGGGGAGCTGTTTTTT. Protein: CASSFAGELFF.

V gene TRBV7-2 combines with J gene TRBJ2-5; tentatively, D is TRBD1 or TRBD2 (5 bases each). The V gene lost 1 base and the J gene lost 4 bases, with 22 bases spanning the gap. CDR1 and CDR2 (germline): SGHTA, FQGNSA. The CDR3 spans 18 residues. CDR3 residues: CASSLERIGRDGGETQYF. CDR3 bases: TGTGCCAGCAGCTTAGAGCGGATCGGTCGGGACGGAGGAGAGACCCAGTACTTC. Using reference TRBV7-2 and TRBJ2-5 for the parts outside the CDR3, the full variable domain is GAGVSQSPSNKVTEKGKDVELRCDPISGHTALYWYRQSLGQGLEFLIYFQGNSAPDKSGLPSDRFSAERTGGSVSTLTIQRTQQEDSAVYLCASSLERIGRDGGETQYFGPGTRLLVL.

The rearrangement joins TRBV11-2 to TRBJ2-7; 11 bases fit TRBD2. The CDR3 runs 18 residues. The germline V gene encodes CDR1 SGHAT and CDR2 FQNNGV. V lost 6 bases and J lost 1; bases outside the gene matches: 14. The CDR3 protein is CASSKDLGGLAASYEQYF. The CDR3, as DNA: TGTGCCAGCAGTAAGGACCTCGGGGGACTAGCGGCTTCCTACGAGCAGTACTTC.

V usage is TRBV19 and J usage is TRBJ1-2; D is uncertain. Germline-derived CDR1 and CDR2 are LNHDA and SQIVND (reference sequence). The CDR3 totals 17 residues. V was shortened by 4 bases and J by 3 bases, with 21 bases between the two germline ends. The CDR3 sequence: CASSKARIGTHYYGYTF. The DNA of the CDR3 is TGTGCCAGTAGTAAGGCCCGAATTGGCACGCATTACTATGGCTACACCTTC.

The J gene is TRBJ2-1, the V gene TRBV27; 10 bases are shared with TRBD1. CDR1 MNHEY and CDR2 SMNVEV come from the germline V gene (reference sequence). V was clipped by 3 bases and J by 10 bases; unmatched bases: 9. The CDR3 has 15 amino acids. The CDR3 coding sequence is TGTGCCAGCAGTTTCACCGGGACAGGGGACCTGGAGCAGTTCTTC. Translating it yields CASSFTGTGDLEQFF.

The chain couples TRBV29-1 to TRBJ2-1, with D hard to call. This CDR3 region has 13 residues. Germline assignment: CDR1 SQVTM and CDR2 ANQGSEA. Trimming pared 7 bases from V and 6 bases from J, leaving 16 bases between. The CDR3 nucleotides are TGCAGCGCCCTGAATGTTGGCGGCAATGAGCAGTTCTTC. This codes for CSALNVGGNEQFF.

This clone has only a few counts. The chain links TRBV28 to TRBJ1-3, with no clear D. V lost 2 bases, J lost 8 bases, and 10 bases lay in between. Germline lookup yields CDR1 MDHEN and CDR2 SYDVKM. The CDR3 loop spans 13 amino acids. In DNA, the CDR3 is TGTGCCAGCAGTTTAAGGCCCTTCGACACCATATATTTT. It codes for CASSLRPFDTIYF. Using reference TRBV28 and TRBJ1-3 for the parts outside the CDR3, the full variable domain is DVKVTQSSRYLVKRTGEKVFLECVQDMDHENMFWYRQDPGLGLRLIYFSYDVKMKEKGDIPEGYSVSREKKERFSLILESASTNQTSMYLCASSLRPFDTIYFGEGSWLTVV.

This clone has only one observation. Other DNA sequences in the sample encode the same CDR3. The chain employs TRBV4-1 and TRBJ2-5, with 8 bases fitting TRBD2. The CDR3 extends over 13 amino acids. V was pared by 4 bases and J by 5 bases, with 3 bases of the junction left unmatched. The V gene's germline CDR1 is MGHRA and CDR2 YSYEKL. CDR3 region: CASSPSGSETQYF. The CDR3 coding sequence is TGCGCCAGCAGCCCCAGCGGGAGCGAGACCCAGTACTTC.

V gene TRBV11-2 combines with J gene TRBJ2-1; 7 bases align to TRBD2. CDR3 size: 18 residues. Germline V lookup: CDR1 SGHAT, CDR2 FQNNGV. Trimming removed 2 bases from V and 4 bases from J; junction bases left unmatched: 14. CDR3 sequence: CASSLLPVVLAPYNEQFF. CDR3 sequence (DNA): TGTGCCAGCAGCTTATTACCGGTCGTACTAGCGCCATACAATGAGCAGTTCTTC.

The chain uses TRBV15 and TRBJ1-3; 7 positions agree with TRBD1. The trim removed 3 bases at V and 3 bases at J, leaving 2 bases unmatched. Germline lookup yields CDR1 LNHNV and CDR2 YYDKDF (reference sequence). The CDR3 runs 14 residues. The CDR3 nucleotides read TGTGCCACCAGCAGGACAGGGATTGGAAACACCATATATTTT. This codes for CATSRTGIGNTIYF. The full variable domain, its missing parts supplied by reference TRBV15 and TRBJ1-3, is DAMVIQNPRYQVTQFGKPVTLSCSQTLNHNVMYWYQQKSSQAPKLLFHYYDKDFNNEADTPDNFQSRRPNTSFCFLDIRSPGLGDTAMYLCATSRTGIGNTIYFGEGSWLTVV.

This clone was observed a single time. The chain has TRBV7-3 and TRBJ2-5; D may be TRBD2 (8 bases). Germline-derived CDR1 and CDR2 are SGHTA and FQGTGA. V dropped 5 bases and J dropped 6 bases, with 22 bases sitting between them. The CDR3 is 16 residues long. This CDR3 is CASSQGGSGSGQTQYF. The CDR3 DNA reads as TGTGCCAGCAGCCAGGGGGGAAGCGGGAGCGGTCAGACCCAGTACTTC.

The table lists this clone with a count of one. This chain links TRBV5-1 with TRBJ1-1; maybe TRBD1 (5 bases). The CDR3 length is 18 residues. The V and J ends lost 2 bases and 1 base respectively, with 21 bases between them. The germline V gene encodes CDR1 SGHRS and CDR2 YFSETQ. CDR3 nucleotides: TGCGCCAGCAGCTTTTTTATTTTCGACAGAAGAGAGAACACTGAAGCTTTCTTT. This gives the protein CASSFFIFDRRENTEAFF.

This chain uses TRBV7-9 with TRBJ2-3; D is unresolved. The CDR3 totals 14 residues. Trimming cost V 4 bases and J 1 base, with 9 bases left between them. Germline V gives CDR1 SEHNR, CDR2 FQNEAQ (reference sequence). This CDR3 reads CASSSMAGTDTQYF. The DNA for the CDR3 is TGTGCCAGCAGCTCAATGGCGGGCACAGATACGCAGTATTTT.

This chain connects TRBV11-2 to TRBJ2-5, with 11 positions matching TRBD2. The CDR3 sequence is 17 residues long. With V trimmed by 4 bases and J by 4 bases, 11 bases remained unmatched. From germline, CDR1 is SGHAT and CDR2 FQNNGV. In DNA, the CDR3 is TGTGCCAGCAGCTCCCCAAGAACTAGCGGGAGTCGAGAGACCCAGTACTTC. The encoded protein is CASSSPRTSGSRETQYF.

V is TRBV12-5 and J is TRBJ2-5, with a tentative D call TRBD2 (6 bases). The CDR3 sequence is 14 residues long. Per germline, CDR1 LGHNT and CDR2 FRNRAP. V lost 6 bases and J lost 5, with 16 bases in between. DNA of the CDR3: TGTGCTAGTGGCCCCGACCGCGGGGCGGAGACCCAGTACTTC. The encoded protein is CASGPDRGAETQYF.